This TCR beta chain derives from a study of blood T cell repertoires in COVID-19. Study details: The analysed material was cDNA or gDNA that came from T cells, B-cell-depleted T cells, or PBMCs.

The table lists this clone with a count of one. Produced via immunoSEQ multiplex PCR; TCRdb's table is partial and in-frame only. This sample has 110,000 or so clones, with approximately 80% found just once. The sample consisted of peripheral blood. This clonotype originated in a man aged 45-65 years with acute or convalescent COVID-19.

CDR3 coding DNA: TGCGCCAGCAGCCAAATAATTGCGGCGAGCTCCTATAATTCACCCCTCCACTTT. This codes for CASSQIIAASSYNSPLHF. The V and J genes are TRBV4-1 and TRBJ1-6; D is ambiguous. Germline CDR1 MGHRA, CDR2 YSYEKL. The CDR3 consists of 18 residues. V gave up 2 bases and J gave up 0 bases, with 14 bases separating them.